This TCR gamma chain emerged from a study of γδ T cells in repeated Plasmodium falciparum infection. Turning to the study itself: Four controlled malaria infections with P. falciparum NF54 spanned roughly 97 weeks.

The CDR3 runs 18 residues. The germline CDR1 and CDR2 sequences are GITISATS and ISYDGTV (reference sequence). General study findings and limits: Donors in Mali lived in a small rural village, largely one ethnic group. Malian children's Vdelta2-negative repertoires appeared more expanded and less diverse than Australians'.

Both TRG and TRD chains were sequenced from each sorted sample. TCRdb re-analyzed the multiplex PCR reads via CATT. The table includes around 27,000 gamma-chain clones, 1.4% detected once. This clone was seen many times. Antigen specificity is unknown. Gammadelta T cells were flow-sorted from PBMC into Vgamma9/Vdelta2+ and Vdelta2-negative populations for bulk analysis. Sequenced material: gamma-delta T cells from blood. This TCR was recovered from a pool of human donors (malaria-infected and uninfected, not separated). The V gene is listed as TRGV9; no J gene was called. Here the CDR3 DNA reads TGTGCCTTGTGGGGGGTGCATGGAGGAGAGTTGGGCAAAAAAATCGAGGTATTT. Protein: CALWGVHGGELGKKIEVF.